This T cell receptor beta chain was identified in a study of OX40 agonist ivuxolimab in advanced cancers. The V end lost 4 bases, the J end lost 3 bases, and 16 bases lay between the germline ends. This CDR3 has 15 residues. The germline V gene has CDR1 LGHNA and CDR2 YSLEER. Profiled with immunoSEQ multiplex PCR; TCRdb holds only in-frame clones, not every one. The table includes around 26,000 clones, more than 75% detected once. Study results and caveats: The antigen specificity of the peripheral T cells (those that were expanded) was not determined. At 0.1 to 3.0 mg/kg, clonal expansion of CD4+ and CD8+ blood T cells had occurred by week 6.

Excluded were patients having autoimmune disease history or systemic immunosuppression. Blood was sampled at baseline, cycle 4 day 1, and cycle 7 day 1. Turning to this clone: Its matching antigen is unknown.

V and J are TRBV4-3 and TRBJ2-7; D is possibly TRBD1 or TRBD2 (6 bases each). Material: CD4+ or CD8+ T cells sorted from blood, obtained in a trial of the OX40 agonist ivuxolimab. The TCR comes from an adult with an advanced solid tumor such as melanoma, head and neck, liver or kidney cancer. CDR3 protein: CASSPGLGGLYEQYF. The CDR3 DNA follows: TGCGCCAGCAGCCCTGGCTTGGGGGGCCTCTACGAGCAGTACTTC.